These 9 T cell receptor beta chains share one sample of origin, sequenced in a study of blood T cell repertoires in COVID-19. Generated by immunoSEQ multiplex PCR, the TCRdb table keeps only in-frame clones and is missing some. The sample has about 150,000 clones; roughly 84% are singletons. Sequencing input: peripheral blood. All receptors come from a man aged 55 to 70 with COVID-19, enrolled during active disease.

This chain connects TRBV11-2 to TRBJ2-5; tentative D call: TRBD1 (6 bases). Germline lookup yields CDR1 SGHAT and CDR2 FQNNGV. The CDR3 runs 14 residues. The germline V and J ends were trimmed by 5 bases and 0 bases, with 10 bases remaining between them. The CDR3 region is CASSLGTHQETQYF. The CDR3 DNA is TGTGCCAGCAGCCTCGGGACACACCAAGAGACCCAGTACTTC.

This clone has a single count. The chain combines TRBV5-6 with TRBJ1-2; D is undetermined. The germline CDR1 and CDR2 sequences are SGHDT and YYEEEE. The CDR3 extends over 8 amino acids. Between the trimmed V and J ends, which lost 7 bases and 10 bases, there was a span of 5 bases. CDR3 residues: CASPVYTF. CDR3 bases: TGTGCCAGCCCCGTCTACACCTTC.

A note on this clone: The germline gene is not matched at one end of the junction; a read error may be the cause. V gene TRBV6-2 or TRBV6-3 combines with J gene TRBJ1-4; 7 nucleotides line up with TRBD1. This CDR3 has 14 amino acids. In germline, CDR1 is MNHEY, CDR2 SVGEGT. In DNA form, the CDR3 reads TGTGCCAGCAGCCTACAGGGGATCAATGGAAAACTGTTTTTT. Translating gives CASSLQGINGKLFF.

This clone was seen only a few times. The gene calls are TRBV2 and TRBJ1-5; possible D gene TRBD1, 5 bases. Trimming cost V 7 bases and J 5 bases, with 21 bases left between them. Germline CDR1 and CDR2: SNHLY and FYNNEI. The CDR3 sequence is 16 residues long. CDR3 sequence (DNA): TGTGCCAGCAACAGACAGCCTCAAGGGGTCGATCAGCCCCAGCATTTT. Translating gives CASNRQPQGVDQPQHF.

J is TRBJ1-6 and V is TRBV6-2 or TRBV6-3, with D perhaps matching TRBD1 (6 bases). Trimming took 0 bases from V and 1 from J, leaving 7 bases between them. CDR3 size: 16 residues. From germline, CDR1 is MNHEY and CDR2 SVGEGT. The DNA for the CDR3 is TGTGCCAGCAGTTACTCGCAGGGGTCCTATAATTCACCCCTCCACTTT. Amino acid sequence: CASSYSQGSYNSPLHF.

V is TRBV19 and J is TRBJ1-3; TRBD1 is a possible D gene (6 bases). The CDR3 spans 14 residues. V was trimmed by 6 bases and J by 0 bases, leaving 9 bases between them. The V gene's germline CDR1 is LNHDA and CDR2 SQIVND (reference sequence). This CDR3 is CASSTGTSGNTIYF. CDR3 DNA: TGTGCCAGTAGCACAGGGACCTCTGGAAACACCATATATTTT.

The V and J genes are TRBV5-1 and TRBJ1-6; D is uncertain. V was trimmed by 0 bases and J by 6 bases, leaving 10 bases between them. Germline CDR1 and CDR2: SGHRS and YFSETQ. The CDR3 spans 15 residues. In DNA, the CDR3 is TGCGCCAGCAGCTTGGCTGGCTCCCCTAATTCACCCCTCCACTTT. It specifies CASSLAGSPNSPLHF.

V gene TRBV30 combines with J gene TRBJ1-2, with D perhaps matching TRBD1 (5 bases). V gave up 4 bases and J gave up 0 bases, with 9 bases separating them. The CDR3 covers 13 residues. Germline values: CDR1 GTSNPN, CDR2 SVGIG (reference sequence). This chain's CDR3 is CAWKGVSNYGYTF. The CDR3 DNA reads TGTGCCTGGAAAGGGGTGTCTAACTATGGCTACACCTTC. Drawing the rest from reference TRBV30 and TRBJ1-2, the complete variable domain is SQTIHQWPATLVQPVGSPLSLECTVEGTSNPNLYWYRQAAGRGLQLLFYSVGIGQISSEVPQNLSASRPQDRQFILSSKKLLLSDSGFYLCAWKGVSNYGYTFGSGTRLTVV.

The chain uses TRBV6-5 and TRBJ1-1, with D perhaps matching TRBD1 (5 bases). Trimming shortened V by 11 bases and J by 2 bases, and 15 bases separated the two germline ends. CDR1 and CDR2 (germline): MNHEY, SVGAGI. The CDR3 covers 13 residues. The CDR3 DNA reads TGTGCCTGTCACAGGAATAGAAACACTGAAGCTTTCTTT. This codes for CACHRNRNTEAFF.